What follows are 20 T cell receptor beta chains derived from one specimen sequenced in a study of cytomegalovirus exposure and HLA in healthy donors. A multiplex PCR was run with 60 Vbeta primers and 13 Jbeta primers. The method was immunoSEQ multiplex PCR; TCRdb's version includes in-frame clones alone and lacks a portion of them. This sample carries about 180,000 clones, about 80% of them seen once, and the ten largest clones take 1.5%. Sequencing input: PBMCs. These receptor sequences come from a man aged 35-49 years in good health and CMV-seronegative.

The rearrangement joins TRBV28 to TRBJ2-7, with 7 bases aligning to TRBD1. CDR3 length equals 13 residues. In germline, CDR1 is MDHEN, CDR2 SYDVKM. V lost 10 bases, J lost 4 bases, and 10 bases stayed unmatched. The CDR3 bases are TGTGCCACCCATGACAGGGAGCTTTACGAGCAGTACTTC. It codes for CATHDRELYEQYF.

The CDR3 nucleotides are TGTGCCAGCAGACTGGACAGGAACGGCTATGGCTACACCTTC. It yields the protein CASRLDRNGYGYTF. This chain joins TRBV16 and TRBJ1-2, with 7 positions matching TRBD1. Germline V gene data show CDR1 as KGHSY and CDR2 as FQNENV. The V gene end was trimmed by 6 bases and the J gene end by 4 bases; junction bases not matched to a gene: 8. The CDR3 is 14 residues long.

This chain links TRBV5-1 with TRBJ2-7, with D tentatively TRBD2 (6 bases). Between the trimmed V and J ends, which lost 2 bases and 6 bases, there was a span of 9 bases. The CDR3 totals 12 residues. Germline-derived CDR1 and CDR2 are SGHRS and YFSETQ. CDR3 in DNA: TGCGCCAGCAGCTTTGCCGGGGGCGAGCAGTACTTC. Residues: CASSFAGGEQYF. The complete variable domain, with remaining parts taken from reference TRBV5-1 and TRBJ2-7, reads KAGVTQTPRYLIKTRGQQVTLSCSPISGHRSVSWYQQTPGQGLQFLFEYFSETQRNKGNFPGRFSGRQFSNSRSEMNVSTLELGDSALYLCASSFAGGEQYFGPGTRLTVT.

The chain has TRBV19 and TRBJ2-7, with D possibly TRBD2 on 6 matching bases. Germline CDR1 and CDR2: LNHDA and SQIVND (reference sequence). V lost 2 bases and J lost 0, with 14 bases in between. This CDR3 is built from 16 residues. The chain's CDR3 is CASSIPYGSRSYEQYF. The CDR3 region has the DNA TGTGCCAGTAGTATACCTTACGGGAGCCGCTCCTACGAGCAGTACTTC.

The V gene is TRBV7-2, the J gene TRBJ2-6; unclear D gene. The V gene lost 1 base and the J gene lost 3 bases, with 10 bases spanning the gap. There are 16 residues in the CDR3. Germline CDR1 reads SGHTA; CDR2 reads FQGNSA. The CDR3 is CASSLVASLGANVLTF. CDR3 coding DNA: TGTGCCAGCAGCTTAGTCGCAAGCCTTGGGGCCAACGTCCTGACTTTC.

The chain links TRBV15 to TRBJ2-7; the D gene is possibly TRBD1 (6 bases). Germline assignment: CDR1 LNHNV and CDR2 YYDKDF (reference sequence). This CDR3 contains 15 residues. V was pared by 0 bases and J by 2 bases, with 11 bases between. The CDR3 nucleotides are TGTGCCACCAGCAGAGATAAGGGACACCCCTACGAGCAGTACTTC. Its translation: CATSRDKGHPYEQYF.

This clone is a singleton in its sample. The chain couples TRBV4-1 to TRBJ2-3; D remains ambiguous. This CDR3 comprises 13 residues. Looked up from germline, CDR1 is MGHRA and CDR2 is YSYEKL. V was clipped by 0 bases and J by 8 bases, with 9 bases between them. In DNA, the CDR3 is TGCGCCAGCAGCCAAGACTACGTTAGTACGCAGTATTTT. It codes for CASSQDYVSTQYF.

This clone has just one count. For the CDR3, the DNA is TGTGCCAGCAGAGTGGGGCTAGTGGGCACCGGGGAGCTGTTTTTT. As protein: CASRVGLVGTGELFF. The chain recombines TRBV7-3 with TRBJ2-2; D possibly corresponds to TRBD1 (5 bases). Germline CDR1 and CDR2: SGHTA and FQGTGA. V lost 6 bases and J lost 4, with 15 bases in between. The CDR3 spans 15 residues.

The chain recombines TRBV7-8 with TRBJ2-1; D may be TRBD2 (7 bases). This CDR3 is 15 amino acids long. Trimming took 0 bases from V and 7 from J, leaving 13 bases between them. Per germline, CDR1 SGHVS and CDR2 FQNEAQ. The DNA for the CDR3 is TGTGCCAGCAGCTTAGCGGGGGGGCCACTGAATGAGCAGTTCTTC. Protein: CASSLAGGPLNEQFF. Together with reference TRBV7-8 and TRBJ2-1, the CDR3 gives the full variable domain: GAGVSQSPRYKVAKRGQDVALRCDPISGHVSLFWYQQALGQGPEFLTYFQNEAQLDKSGLPSDRFFAERPEGSVSTLKIQRTQQEDSAVYLCASSLAGGPLNEQFFGPGTRLTVL.

CDR3 loop: CASSLEGQSSYEQYF. CDR3 nucleotides: TGTGCCAGCAGCTTAGAAGGACAGAGCTCCTACGAGCAGTACTTC. The chain carries TRBV11-1 and TRBJ2-7; a weak D match, TRBD1 (6 bases). Trimming stripped 1 base from V and 0 bases from J, with 10 bases between. CDR3 length: 15 amino acids. Germline lookup yields CDR1 SGHAT and CDR2 FQDESV (reference sequence).

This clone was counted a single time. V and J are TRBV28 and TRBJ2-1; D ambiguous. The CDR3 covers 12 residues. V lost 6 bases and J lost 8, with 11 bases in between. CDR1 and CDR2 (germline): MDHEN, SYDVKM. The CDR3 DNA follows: TGTGCCAGCAGCTGGGCCGGCGATGAGCAGTTCTTC. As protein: CASSWAGDEQFF.

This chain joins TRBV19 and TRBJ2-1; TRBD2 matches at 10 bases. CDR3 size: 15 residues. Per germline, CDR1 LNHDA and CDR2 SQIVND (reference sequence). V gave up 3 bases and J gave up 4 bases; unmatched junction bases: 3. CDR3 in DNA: TGTGCCAGTAGTATTATACTAGCGGGATACAATGAGCAGTTCTTC. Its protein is CASSIILAGYNEQFF.

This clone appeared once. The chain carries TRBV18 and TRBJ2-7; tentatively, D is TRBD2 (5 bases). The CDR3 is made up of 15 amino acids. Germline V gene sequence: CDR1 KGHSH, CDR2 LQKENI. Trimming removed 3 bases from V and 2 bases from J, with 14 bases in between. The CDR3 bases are TGTGCCAGCTCACCCCTACCAGACGGGACCTACGAGCAGTACTTC. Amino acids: CASSPLPDGTYEQYF.

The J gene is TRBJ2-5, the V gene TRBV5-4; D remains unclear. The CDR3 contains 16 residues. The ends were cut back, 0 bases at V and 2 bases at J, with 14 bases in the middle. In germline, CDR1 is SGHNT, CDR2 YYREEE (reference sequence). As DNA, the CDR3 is TGTGCCAGCAGCTTGGGTCAGAAACCTTCTCAAGAGACCCAGTACTTC. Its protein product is CASSLGQKPSQETQYF.

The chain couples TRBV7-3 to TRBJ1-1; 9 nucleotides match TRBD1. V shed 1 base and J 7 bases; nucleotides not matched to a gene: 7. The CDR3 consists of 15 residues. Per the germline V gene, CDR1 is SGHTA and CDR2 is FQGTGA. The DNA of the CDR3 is TGTGCCAGCAGCTTAAGCCCTGGACAGGGGAGTGAAGCTTTCTTT. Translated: CASSLSPGQGSEAFF. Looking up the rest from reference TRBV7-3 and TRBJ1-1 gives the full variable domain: GAGVSQTPSNKVTEKGKYVELRCDPISGHTALYWYRQSLGQGPEFLIYFQGTGAADDSGLPNDRFFAVRPEGSVSTLKIQRTERGDSAVYLCASSLSPGQGSEAFFGQGTRLTVV.

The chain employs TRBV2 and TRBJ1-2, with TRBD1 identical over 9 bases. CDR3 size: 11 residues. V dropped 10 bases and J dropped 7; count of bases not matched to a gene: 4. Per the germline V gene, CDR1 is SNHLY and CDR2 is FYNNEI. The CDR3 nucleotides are TGTGCCACCCCGGACAGGGGTGGCTACACCTTC. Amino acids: CATPDRGGYTF.

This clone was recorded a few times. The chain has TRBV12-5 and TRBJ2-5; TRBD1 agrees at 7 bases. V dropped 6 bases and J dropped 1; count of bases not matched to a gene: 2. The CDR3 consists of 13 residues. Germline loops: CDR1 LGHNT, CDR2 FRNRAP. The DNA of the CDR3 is TGTGCTAGTGGACGGGACAGCCAAGAGACCCAGTACTTC. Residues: CASGRDSQETQYF.

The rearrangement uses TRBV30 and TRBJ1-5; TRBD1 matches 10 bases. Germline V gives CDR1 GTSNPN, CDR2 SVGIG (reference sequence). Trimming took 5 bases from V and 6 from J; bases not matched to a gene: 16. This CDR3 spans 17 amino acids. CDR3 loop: CAWATGTGDLESQPQHF. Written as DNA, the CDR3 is TGTGCCTGGGCTACCGGGACAGGGGATTTAGAGAGTCAGCCCCAGCATTTT.

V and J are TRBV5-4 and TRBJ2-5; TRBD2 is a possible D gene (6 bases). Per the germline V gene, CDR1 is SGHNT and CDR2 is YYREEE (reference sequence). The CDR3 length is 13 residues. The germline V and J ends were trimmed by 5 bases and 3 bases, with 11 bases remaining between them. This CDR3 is CASRLGTEETQYF. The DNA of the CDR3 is TGTGCCAGCAGGTTAGGGACTGAAGAGACCCAGTACTTC.

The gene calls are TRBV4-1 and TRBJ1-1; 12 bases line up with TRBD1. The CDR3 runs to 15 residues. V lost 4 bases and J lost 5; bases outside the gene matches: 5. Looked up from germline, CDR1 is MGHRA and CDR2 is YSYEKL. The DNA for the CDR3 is TGCGCCAGCAGCCCGGGACAGGGGGCCGTAACTGAAGCTTTCTTT. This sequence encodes CASSPGQGAVTEAFF.